This T cell receptor beta chain comes out of a study of cytomegalovirus exposure and HLA in healthy donors. Study overall: Early released data had 65 million to 100 million unique TCRs, all coming from HLA-typed donors.

Participants comprised healthy donors of bone marrow. PCR used 60 Vbeta primers and 13 Jbeta primers. As processed by the authors: The authors later counted roughly 76 million unique TCR beta chains, 9 million to 14 million of them shared. Sequenced by immunoSEQ multiplex PCR; TCRdb stores in-frame clones only, minus some. D and trimming come from the DNA, and the V and J calls and clone size come from that table. The table includes some 210,000 clones, about 80% detected once. The CDR3 extends over 15 amino acids. Worth noting for this clone: Its antigen remains unknown.

Findings and caveats of the study: CMV antigen specificity was confirmed in vitro for a few CMV-associated chains.

This chain links TRBV21-1 with TRBJ2-2; the D call of TRBD1 is as the table states it, not checked on the DNA. TRBV21-1 constitutes a pseudogene. Material for sequencing was PBMCs. The sequence came from a woman in her 50s in good health and CMV-seropositive. The CDR3 DNA sequence: TGTGCCAGCAGCAAGGAGGGGGCTCTAACCGGGGAGCTGTTTTTT. As protein: CASSKEGALTGELFF.